This T cell receptor (beta chain) was recorded in a study of blood T cell repertoires in COVID-19. Study background: Sources were T cells, B-cell-depleted T cells, or PBMCs; the material itself was cDNA or gDNA.

This clone was detected a few times. Generated by immunoSEQ multiplex PCR, the TCRdb table keeps only in-frame clones and is missing some. The sample has approximately 180,000 clones; around four fifths are singletons. CDR1 is KGHSH and CDR2 is LQKENI in the germline V gene. The CDR3 has 15 amino acids. V lost 4 bases, J lost 6 bases, and 11 bases stayed unmatched. The sequencing input was PBMCs or T cells enriched from blood (not recorded which). The clonotype was recovered from a woman between 45 and 60 years old who had recovered from COVID-19. The V and J genes are TRBV18 and TRBJ1-1, with 7 positions matching TRBD1. CDR3 in amino acids: CASSLSPGTASEAFF. DNA for the CDR3: TGTGCCAGCTCACTCTCCCCAGGGACAGCGTCTGAAGCTTTCTTT.